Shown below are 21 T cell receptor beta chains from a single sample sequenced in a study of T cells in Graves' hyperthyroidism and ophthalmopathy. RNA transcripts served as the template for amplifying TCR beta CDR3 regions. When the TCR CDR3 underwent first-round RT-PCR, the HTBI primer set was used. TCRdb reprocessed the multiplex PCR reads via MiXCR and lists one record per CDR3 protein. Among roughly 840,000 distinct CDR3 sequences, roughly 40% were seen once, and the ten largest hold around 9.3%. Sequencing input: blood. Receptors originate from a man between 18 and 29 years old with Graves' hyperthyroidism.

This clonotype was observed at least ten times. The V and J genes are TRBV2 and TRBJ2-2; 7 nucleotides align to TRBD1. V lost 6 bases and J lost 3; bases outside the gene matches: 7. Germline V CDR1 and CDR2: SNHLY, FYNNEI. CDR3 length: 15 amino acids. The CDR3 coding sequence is TGTGCCAGCAGACGAGGGGGCGCGGACACCGGGGAGCTGTTTTTT. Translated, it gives CASRRGGADTGELFF.

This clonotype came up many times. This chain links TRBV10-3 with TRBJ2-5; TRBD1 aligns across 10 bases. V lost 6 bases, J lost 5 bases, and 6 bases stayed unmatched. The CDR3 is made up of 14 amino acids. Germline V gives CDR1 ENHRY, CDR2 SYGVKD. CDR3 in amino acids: CAIRAGQGVETQYF. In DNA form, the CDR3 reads TGTGCCATCAGGGCCGGACAGGGGGTTGAGACCCAGTACTTC.

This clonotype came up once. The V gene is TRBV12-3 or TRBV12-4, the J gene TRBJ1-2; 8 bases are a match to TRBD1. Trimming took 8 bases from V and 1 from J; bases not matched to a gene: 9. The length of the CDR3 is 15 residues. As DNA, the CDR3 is TGTGCCAGCTCATCCCAGGGGGCCCTTAACTATGGCTACACCTTC. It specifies CASSSQGALNYGYTF.

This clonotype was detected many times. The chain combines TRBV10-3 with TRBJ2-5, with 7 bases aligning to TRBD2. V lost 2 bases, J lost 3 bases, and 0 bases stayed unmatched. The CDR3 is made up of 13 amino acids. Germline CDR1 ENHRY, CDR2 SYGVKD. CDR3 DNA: TGTGCCATCAGTGAGCGGGGGGAAGAGACCCAGTACTTC. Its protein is CAISERGEETQYF.

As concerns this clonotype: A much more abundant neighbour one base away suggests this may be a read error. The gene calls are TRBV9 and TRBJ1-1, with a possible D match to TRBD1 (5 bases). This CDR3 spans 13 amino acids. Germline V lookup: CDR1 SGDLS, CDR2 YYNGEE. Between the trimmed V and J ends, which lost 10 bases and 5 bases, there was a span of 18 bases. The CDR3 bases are TGTGCCGGCCGTAAAGCAGGGAGTACTGAAGCTTTCTTT. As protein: CAGRKAGSTEAFF.

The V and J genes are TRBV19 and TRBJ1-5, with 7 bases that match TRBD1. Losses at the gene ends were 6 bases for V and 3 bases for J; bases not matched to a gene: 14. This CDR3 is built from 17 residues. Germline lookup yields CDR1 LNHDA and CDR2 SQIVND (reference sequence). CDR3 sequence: CASSPDRQSRFNQPQHF. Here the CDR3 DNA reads TGTGCCAGTAGCCCGGACAGGCAATCAAGATTCAATCAGCCCCAGCATTTT.

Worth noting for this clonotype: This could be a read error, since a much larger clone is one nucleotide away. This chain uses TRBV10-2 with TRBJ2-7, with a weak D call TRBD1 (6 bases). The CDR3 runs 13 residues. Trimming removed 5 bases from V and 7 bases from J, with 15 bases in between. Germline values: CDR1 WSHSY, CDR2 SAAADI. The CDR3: CASSLNRVGEQYF. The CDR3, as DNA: TGCGCCAGCAGTCTTAACAGGGTGGGTGAGCAGTACTTC.

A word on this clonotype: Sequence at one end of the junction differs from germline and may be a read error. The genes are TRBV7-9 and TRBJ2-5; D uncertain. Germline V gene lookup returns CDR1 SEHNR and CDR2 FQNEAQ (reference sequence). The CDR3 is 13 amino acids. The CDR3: CASSQDTGRAQYF. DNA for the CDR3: TGCGCCAGCAGCCAAGATACCGGCCGGGCCCAGTACTTC.

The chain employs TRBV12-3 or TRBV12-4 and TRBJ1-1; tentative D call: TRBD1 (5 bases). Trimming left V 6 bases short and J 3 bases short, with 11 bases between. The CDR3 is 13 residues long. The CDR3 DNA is TGTGCCAGCAGCTGGGGGGGGTACACTGAAGCTTTCTTT. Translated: CASSWGGYTEAFF.

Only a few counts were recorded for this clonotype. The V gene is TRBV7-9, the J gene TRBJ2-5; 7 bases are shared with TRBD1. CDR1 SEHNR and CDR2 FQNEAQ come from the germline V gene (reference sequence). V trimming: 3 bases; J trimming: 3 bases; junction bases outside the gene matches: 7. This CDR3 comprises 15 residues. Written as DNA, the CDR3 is TGTGCCAGCAGCTTTATCGGACAGGCAGAAGAGACCCAGTACTTC. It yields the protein CASSFIGQAEETQYF.

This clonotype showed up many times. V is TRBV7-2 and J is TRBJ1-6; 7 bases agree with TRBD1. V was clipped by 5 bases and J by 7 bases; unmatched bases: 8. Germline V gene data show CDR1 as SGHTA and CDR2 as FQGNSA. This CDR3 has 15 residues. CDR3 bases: TGTGCCAGCAGCGCAAGACAGGGCGAGAATTCACCCCTCCACTTT. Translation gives CASSARQGENSPLHF.

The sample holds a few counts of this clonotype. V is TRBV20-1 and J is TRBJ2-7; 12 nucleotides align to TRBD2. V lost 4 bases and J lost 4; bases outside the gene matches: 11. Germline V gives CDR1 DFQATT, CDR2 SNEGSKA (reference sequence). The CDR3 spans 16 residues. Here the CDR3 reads CSATRVSSGREYEQYF. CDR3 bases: TGCAGTGCTACCCGAGTTTCTAGCGGGAGGGAGTACGAGCAGTACTTC.

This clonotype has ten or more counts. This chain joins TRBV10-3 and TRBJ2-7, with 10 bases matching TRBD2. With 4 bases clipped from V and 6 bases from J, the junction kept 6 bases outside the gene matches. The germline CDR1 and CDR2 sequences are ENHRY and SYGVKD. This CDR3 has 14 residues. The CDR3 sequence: CAISGAGGRPEQYF. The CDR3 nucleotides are TGTGCCATCAGTGGAGCGGGGGGGCGTCCCGAGCAGTACTTC.

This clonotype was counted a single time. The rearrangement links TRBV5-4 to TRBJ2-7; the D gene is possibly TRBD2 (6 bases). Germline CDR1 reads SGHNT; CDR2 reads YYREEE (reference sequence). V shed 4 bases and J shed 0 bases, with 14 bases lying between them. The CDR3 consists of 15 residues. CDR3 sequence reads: CASSVEGRRSYEQYF. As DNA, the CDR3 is TGTGCCAGCAGCGTGGAGGGACGGCGCTCCTACGAGCAGTACTTC.

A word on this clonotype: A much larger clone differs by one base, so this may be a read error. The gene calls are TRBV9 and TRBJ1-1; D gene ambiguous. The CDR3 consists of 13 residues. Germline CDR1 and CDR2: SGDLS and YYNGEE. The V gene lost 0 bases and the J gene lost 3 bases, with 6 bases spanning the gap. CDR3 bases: TGTGCCAGCAGCGTAGATCTGGACACTGAAGCTTTCTTT. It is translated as CASSVDLDTEAFF.

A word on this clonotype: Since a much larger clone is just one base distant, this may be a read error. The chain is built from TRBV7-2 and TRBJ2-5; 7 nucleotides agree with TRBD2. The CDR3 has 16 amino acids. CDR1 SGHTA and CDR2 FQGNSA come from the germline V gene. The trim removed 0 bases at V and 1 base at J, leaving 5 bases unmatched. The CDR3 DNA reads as TGTGCCAGCAGCTTAGCGGGGGGGGGAGCCCAAGAGACCCAGTACTTC. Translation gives CASSLAGGGAQETQYF.

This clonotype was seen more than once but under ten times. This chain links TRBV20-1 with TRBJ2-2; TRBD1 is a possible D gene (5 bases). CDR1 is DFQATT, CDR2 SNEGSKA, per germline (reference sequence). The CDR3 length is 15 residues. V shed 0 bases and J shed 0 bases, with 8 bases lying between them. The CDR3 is CSAREQGSNTGELFF. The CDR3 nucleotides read TGCAGTGCTAGAGAGCAGGGATCGAACACCGGGGAGCTGTTTTTT.

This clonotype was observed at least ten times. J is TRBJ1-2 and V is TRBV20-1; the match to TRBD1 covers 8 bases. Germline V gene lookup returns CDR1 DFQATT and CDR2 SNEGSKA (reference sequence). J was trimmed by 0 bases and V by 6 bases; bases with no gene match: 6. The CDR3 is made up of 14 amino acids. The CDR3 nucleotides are TGCAGTGCACCGCAGGGGGCGTCTAACTATGGCTACACCTTC. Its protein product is CSAPQGASNYGYTF.

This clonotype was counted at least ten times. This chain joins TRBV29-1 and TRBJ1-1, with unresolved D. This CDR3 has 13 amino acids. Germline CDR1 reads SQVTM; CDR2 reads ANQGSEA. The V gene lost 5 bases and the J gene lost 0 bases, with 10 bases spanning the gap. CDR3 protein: CSVYPHLNTEAFF. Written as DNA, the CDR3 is TGCAGCGTTTACCCCCACCTGAACACTGAAGCTTTCTTT.

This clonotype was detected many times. DNA of the CDR3: TGTGCCAGCAGCCAACGAGAGATTAGGGAGACCCAGTACTTC. This sequence encodes CASSQREIRETQYF. The genes are TRBV13 and TRBJ2-5, with D hard to call. There are 14 residues in the CDR3. CDR1 is PRHDT and CDR2 is FYEKMQ in the germline V gene (reference sequence). Trimming left V 5 bases short and J 5 bases short, with 15 bases between.

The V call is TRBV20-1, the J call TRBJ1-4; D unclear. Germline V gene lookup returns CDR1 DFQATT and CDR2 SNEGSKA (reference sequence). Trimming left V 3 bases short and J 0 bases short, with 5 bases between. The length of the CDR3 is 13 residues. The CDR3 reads CSARAPTNEKLFF. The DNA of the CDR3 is TGCAGTGCTAGGGCGCCAACTAATGAAAAACTGTTTTTT.